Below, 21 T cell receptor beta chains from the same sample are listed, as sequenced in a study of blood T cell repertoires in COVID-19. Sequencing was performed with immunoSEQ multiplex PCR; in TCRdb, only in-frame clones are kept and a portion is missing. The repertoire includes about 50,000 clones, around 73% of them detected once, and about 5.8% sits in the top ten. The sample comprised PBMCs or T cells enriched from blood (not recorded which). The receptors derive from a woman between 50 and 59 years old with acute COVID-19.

CDR3 residues: CASSSGQGLEEKLFF. The CDR3 bases are TGCGCCAGCAGCTCAGGACAGGGGTTAGAAGAAAAACTGTTTTTT. The chain couples TRBV5-1 to TRBJ1-4; 9 bases are shared with TRBD1. Germline V CDR1 and CDR2: SGHRS, YFSETQ. This CDR3 is built from 15 residues. J was trimmed by 8 bases and V by 3 bases; bases with no gene match: 8. Using reference TRBV5-1 and TRBJ1-4 for the parts outside the CDR3, the full variable domain is KAGVTQTPRYLIKTRGQQVTLSCSPISGHRSVSWYQQTPGQGLQFLFEYFSETQRNKGNFPGRFSGRQFSNSRSEMNVSTLELGDSALYLCASSSGQGLEEKLFFGSGTQLSVL.

The DNA of the CDR3 is TGTGCCAGCAGCGGGACTAGCGGGGGGCCTTACAATGAGCAGTTCTTC. Protein product: CASSGTSGGPYNEQFF. The rearrangement uses TRBV7-6 and TRBJ2-1; 15 nucleotides agree with TRBD2. This CDR3 has 16 residues. V shed 5 bases and J 4 bases; nucleotides not matched to a gene: 3. Germline V gives CDR1 SGHVS, CDR2 FNYEAQ.

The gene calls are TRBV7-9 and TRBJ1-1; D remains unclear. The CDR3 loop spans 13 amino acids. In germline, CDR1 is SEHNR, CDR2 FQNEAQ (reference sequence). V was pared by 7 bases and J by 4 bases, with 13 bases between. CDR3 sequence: CASIAGRSTEAFF. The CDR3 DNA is TGTGCCAGCATCGCGGGGAGGTCCACTGAAGCTTTCTTT.

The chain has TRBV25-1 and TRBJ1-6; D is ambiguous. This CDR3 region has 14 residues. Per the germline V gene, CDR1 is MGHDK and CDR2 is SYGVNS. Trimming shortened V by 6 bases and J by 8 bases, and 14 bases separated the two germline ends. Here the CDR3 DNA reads TGTGCCAGCAGGGCAGTCGAAGTACATTCACCCCTCCACTTT. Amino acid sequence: CASRAVEVHSPLHF. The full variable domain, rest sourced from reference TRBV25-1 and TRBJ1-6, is EADIYQTPRYLVIGTGKKITLECSQTMGHDKMYWYQQDPGMELHLIHYSYGVNSTEKGDLSSESTVSRIRTEHFPLTLESARPSHTSQYLCASRAVEVHSPLHFGNGTRLTVT.

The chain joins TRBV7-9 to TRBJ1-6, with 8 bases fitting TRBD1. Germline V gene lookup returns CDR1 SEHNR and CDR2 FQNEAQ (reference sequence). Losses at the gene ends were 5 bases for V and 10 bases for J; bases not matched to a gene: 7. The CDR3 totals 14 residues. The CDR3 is CASSPGQGLSPLHF. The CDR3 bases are TGTGCCAGCAGCCCTGGACAGGGACTGTCACCCCTCCACTTT.

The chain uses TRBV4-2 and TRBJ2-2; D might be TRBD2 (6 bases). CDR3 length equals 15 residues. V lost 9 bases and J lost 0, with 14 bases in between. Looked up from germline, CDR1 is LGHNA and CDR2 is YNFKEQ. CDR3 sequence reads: CASGTGGTNTGELFF. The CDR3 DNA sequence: TGTGCCAGTGGGACTGGCGGCACGAACACCGGGGAGCTGTTTTTT.

This CDR3 is CAISEDEGRGGNQPQHF. The DNA of the CDR3 is TGTGCCATCAGTGAAGATGAAGGCAGGGGAGGCAATCAGCCCCAGCATTTT. The chain has TRBV10-3 and TRBJ1-5, with D possibly matching TRBD1 (6 bases). Trimming stripped 3 bases from V and 2 bases from J, with 17 bases between. The CDR3 is made up of 17 amino acids. Germline V CDR1 and CDR2: ENHRY, SYGVKD.

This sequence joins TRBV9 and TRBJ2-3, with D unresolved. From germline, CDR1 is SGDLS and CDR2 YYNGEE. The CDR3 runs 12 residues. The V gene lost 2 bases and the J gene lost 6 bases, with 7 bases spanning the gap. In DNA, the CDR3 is TGTGCCAGCAGCGTGGTCGAGGATACGCAGTATTTT. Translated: CASSVVEDTQYF. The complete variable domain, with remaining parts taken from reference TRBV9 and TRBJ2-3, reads DSGVTQTPKHLITATGQRVTLRCSPRSGDLSVYWYQQSLDQGLQFLIQYYNGEERAKGNILERFSAQQFPDLHSELNLSSLELGDSALYFCASSVVEDTQYFGPGTRLTVL.

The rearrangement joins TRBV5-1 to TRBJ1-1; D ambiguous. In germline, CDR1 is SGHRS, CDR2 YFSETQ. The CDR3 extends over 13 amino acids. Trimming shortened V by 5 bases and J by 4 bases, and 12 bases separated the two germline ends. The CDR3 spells CASSSNSITEAFF. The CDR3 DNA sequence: TGCGCCAGCAGTTCAAATTCAATCACTGAAGCTTTCTTT.

Written as DNA, the CDR3 is TGTGCCAGCAGTCAGACTAGCGGGAGCTACAATGAGCAGTTCTTC. Translating gives CASSQTSGSYNEQFF. The chain has TRBV6-6 and TRBJ2-1, with 12 bases fitting TRBD2. V dropped 5 bases and J dropped 3; count of bases not matched to a gene: 2. The CDR3 is made up of 15 amino acids. Germline V gene sequence: CDR1 MNHNY, CDR2 SVGAGI (reference sequence).

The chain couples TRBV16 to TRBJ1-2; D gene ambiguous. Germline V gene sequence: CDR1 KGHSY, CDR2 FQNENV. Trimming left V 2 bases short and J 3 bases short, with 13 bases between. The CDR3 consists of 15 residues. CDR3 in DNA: TGTGCCAGCAGCCAAAATCCGGGAACAGACTATGGCTACACCTTC. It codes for CASSQNPGTDYGYTF.

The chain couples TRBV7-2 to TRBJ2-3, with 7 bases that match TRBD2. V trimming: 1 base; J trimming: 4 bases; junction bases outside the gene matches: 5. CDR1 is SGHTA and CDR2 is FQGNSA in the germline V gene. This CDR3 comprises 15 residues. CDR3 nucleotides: TGTGCCAGCAGCTTAGGACTAGCCCTCGCAGATACGCAGTATTTT. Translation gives CASSLGLALADTQYF. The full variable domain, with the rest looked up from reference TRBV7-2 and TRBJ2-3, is GAGVSQSPSNKVTEKGKDVELRCDPISGHTALYWYRQSLGQGLEFLIYFQGNSAPDKSGLPSDRFSAERTGGSVSTLTIQRTQQEDSAVYLCASSLGLALADTQYFGPGTRLTVL.

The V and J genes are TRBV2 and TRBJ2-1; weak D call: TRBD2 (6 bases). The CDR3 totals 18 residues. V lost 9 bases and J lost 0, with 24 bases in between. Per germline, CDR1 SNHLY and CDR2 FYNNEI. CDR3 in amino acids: CARATDLEGTHSYNEQFF. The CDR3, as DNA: TGTGCCAGGGCAACAGACCTAGAGGGGACTCACTCCTACAATGAGCAGTTCTTC.

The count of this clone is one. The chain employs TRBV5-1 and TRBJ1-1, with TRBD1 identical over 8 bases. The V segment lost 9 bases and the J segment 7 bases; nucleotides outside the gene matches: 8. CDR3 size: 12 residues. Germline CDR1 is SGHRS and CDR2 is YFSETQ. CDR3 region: CATGTGGGEAFF. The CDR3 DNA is TGCGCCACCGGGACAGGCGGCGGTGAAGCTTTCTTT.

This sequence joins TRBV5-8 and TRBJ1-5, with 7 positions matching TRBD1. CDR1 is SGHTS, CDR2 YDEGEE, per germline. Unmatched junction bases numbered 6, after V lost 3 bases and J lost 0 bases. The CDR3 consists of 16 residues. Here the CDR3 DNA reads TGTGCCAGCAGCTCATTACAGGGGATTAGCAATCAGCCCCAGCATTTT. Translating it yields CASSSLQGISNQPQHF.

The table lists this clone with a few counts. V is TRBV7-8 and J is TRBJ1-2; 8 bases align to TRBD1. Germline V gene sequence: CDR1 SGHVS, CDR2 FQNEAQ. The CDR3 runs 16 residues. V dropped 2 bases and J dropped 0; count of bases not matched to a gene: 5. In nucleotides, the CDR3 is TGTGCCAGCAGCTTATTTCGGACAGGGACTAACTATGGCTACACCTTC. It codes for CASSLFRTGTNYGYTF.

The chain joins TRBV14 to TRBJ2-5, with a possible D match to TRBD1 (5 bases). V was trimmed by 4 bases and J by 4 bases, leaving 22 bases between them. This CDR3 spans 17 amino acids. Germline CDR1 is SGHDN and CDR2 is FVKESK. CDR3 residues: CASSRRFATVWGETQYF. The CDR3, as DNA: TGTGCCAGCAGCCGACGATTCGCGACAGTTTGGGGAGAGACCCAGTACTTC.

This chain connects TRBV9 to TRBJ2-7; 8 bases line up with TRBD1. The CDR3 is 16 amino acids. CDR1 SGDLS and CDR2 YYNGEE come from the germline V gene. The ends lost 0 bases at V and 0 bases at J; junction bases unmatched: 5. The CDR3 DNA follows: TGTGCCAGCAGCGTAGCCGGGACAGGAAGCTCCTACGAGCAGTACTTC. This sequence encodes CASSVAGTGSSYEQYF.

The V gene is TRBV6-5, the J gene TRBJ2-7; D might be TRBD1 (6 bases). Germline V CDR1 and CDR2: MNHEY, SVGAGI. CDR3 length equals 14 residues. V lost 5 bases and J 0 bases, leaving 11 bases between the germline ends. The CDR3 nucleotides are TGTGCCAGCAGTCCGAGGACAGACTCCTACGAGCAGTACTTC. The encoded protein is CASSPRTDSYEQYF.

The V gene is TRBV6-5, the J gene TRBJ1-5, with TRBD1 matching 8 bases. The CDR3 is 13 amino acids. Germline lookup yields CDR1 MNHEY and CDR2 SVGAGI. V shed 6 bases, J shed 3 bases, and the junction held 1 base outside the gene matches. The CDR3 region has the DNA TGTGCCAGCAGGACAGGGGACAATCAGCCCCAGCATTTT. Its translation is CASRTGDNQPQHF.

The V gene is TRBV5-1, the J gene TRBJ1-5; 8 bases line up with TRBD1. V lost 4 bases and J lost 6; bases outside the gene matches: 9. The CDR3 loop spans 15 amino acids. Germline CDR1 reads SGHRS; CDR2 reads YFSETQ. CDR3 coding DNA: TGCGCCAGCAGCCCGACAGGGCAGGGGGCTCAGCCCCAGCATTTT. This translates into CASSPTGQGAQPQHF. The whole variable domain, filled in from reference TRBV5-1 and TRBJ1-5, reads KAGVTQTPRYLIKTRGQQVTLSCSPISGHRSVSWYQQTPGQGLQFLFEYFSETQRNKGNFPGRFSGRQFSNSRSEMNVSTLELGDSALYLCASSPTGQGAQPQHFGDGTRLSIL.